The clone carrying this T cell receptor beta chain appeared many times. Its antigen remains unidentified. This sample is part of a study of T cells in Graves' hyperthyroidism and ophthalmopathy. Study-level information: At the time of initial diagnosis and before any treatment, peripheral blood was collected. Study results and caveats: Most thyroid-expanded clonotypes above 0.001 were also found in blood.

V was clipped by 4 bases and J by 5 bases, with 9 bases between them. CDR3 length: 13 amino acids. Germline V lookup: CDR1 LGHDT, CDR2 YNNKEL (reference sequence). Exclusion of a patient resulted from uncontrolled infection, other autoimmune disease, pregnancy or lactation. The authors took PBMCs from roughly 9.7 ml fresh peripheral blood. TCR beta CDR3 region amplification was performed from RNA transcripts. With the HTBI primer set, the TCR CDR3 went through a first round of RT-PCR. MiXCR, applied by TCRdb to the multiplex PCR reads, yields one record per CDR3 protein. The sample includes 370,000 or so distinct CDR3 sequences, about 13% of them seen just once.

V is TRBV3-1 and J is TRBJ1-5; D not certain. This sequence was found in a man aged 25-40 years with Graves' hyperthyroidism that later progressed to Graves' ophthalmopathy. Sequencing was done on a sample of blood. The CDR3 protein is CASSRKRDQPQHF. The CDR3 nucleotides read TGTGCCAGCAGCCGAAAGCGGGATCAGCCCCAGCATTTT.